Below, 23 T cell receptor beta chains from the same sample are listed, as sequenced in a study of graft-versus-host responses after intestinal transplantation. Assay used: immunoSEQ multiplex PCR; TCRdb lists only in-frame clones, some missing. The data show roughly 8,700 clones, around 31% seen once. Researchers placed 200,000 CFSE-labeled responder cells in culture with 200,000 irradiated, violet-dye-labeled stimulator cells. The sample here was alloreactive CD8+ T cells from a mixed lymphocyte reaction culture, taken before intestinal transplant. Indicated subset: CFSE-low proliferating T cells sorted from roughly six-day pre-transplant mixed lymphocyte reaction (GvH or HvG direction). The receptor source for this set is a human patient who received an intestinal transplant.

This clone is medium-sized in the sample. V gene TRBV4-1 combines with J gene TRBJ2-7; 8 bases fit TRBD2. Germline CDR1 MGHRA, CDR2 YSYEKL. J gave up 3 bases and V 1 base, and 5 bases lay outside the gene matches. The CDR3 extends over 15 amino acids. CDR3 DNA sequence: TGCGCCAGCAGCCAAGGACTAGCGCTAAGCTACGAGCAGTACTTC. Translation: CASSQGLALSYEQYF.

The chain links TRBV30 to TRBJ2-7, with D possibly being TRBD1 (5 bases). CDR1 GTSNPN and CDR2 SVGIG come from the germline V gene (reference sequence). V was trimmed by 3 bases and J by 2 bases, leaving 8 bases between them. The CDR3 runs to 12 residues. The CDR3 protein is CAWRDITYEQYF. The CDR3 DNA sequence: TGTGCCTGGAGGGACATAACCTACGAGCAGTACTTC.

The rearrangement uses TRBV5-1 and TRBJ2-7; TRBD1 matches 8 bases. The CDR3 length is 14 residues. Germline V gives CDR1 SGHRS, CDR2 YFSETQ. After removal of 3 bases from V and 4 bases from J, the junction contained 6 bases not matched to a gene. The CDR3 DNA reads as TGCGCCAGCAGCTCAACGGACAGGGAGTACGAGCAGTACTTC. Translated, it gives CASSSTDREYEQYF. Full variable domain (missing parts from reference TRBV5-1 and TRBJ2-7): KAGVTQTPRYLIKTRGQQVTLSCSPISGHRSVSWYQQTPGQGLQFLFEYFSETQRNKGNFPGRFSGRQFSNSRSEMNVSTLELGDSALYLCASSSTDREYEQYFGPGTRLTVT.

A few counts support this clone. The chain combines TRBV7-2 with TRBJ1-5; D may be TRBD1 (5 bases). V was pared by 5 bases and J by 5 bases, with 13 bases between. Looked up from germline, CDR1 is SGHTA and CDR2 is FQGNSA. This CDR3 spans 14 amino acids. This chain's CDR3 is CASSATGLYQPQHF. The CDR3 DNA is TGTGCCAGCAGCGCAACAGGTCTCTATCAGCCCCAGCATTTT.

The chain combines TRBV5-5 with TRBJ2-7; D may be TRBD2 (6 bases). V was clipped by 0 bases and J by 2 bases, with 15 bases between them. The germline gives CDR1 SGHKS, CDR2 YYEKEE (reference sequence). The CDR3 has 16 residues. CDR3 sequence (DNA): TGTGCCAGCAGCTTGGAAATCGCGGGAAGGACCTACGAGCAGTACTTC. Its translation: CASSLEIAGRTYEQYF.

This chain links TRBV19 with TRBJ1-2; D is perhaps TRBD1 (5 bases). Deletions cut 0 bases from V and 7 bases from J, with 18 bases between. Germline CDR1 and CDR2: LNHDA and SQIVND (reference sequence). The CDR3 consists of 16 residues. In nucleotides, the CDR3 is TGTGCCAGTAGTATAGACCAGCAGGGCGGTTACTTTGGCTACACCTTC. It codes for CASSIDQQGGYFGYTF.

The table lists this clone with a few counts. The J gene is TRBJ2-5, the V gene TRBV9; 8 bases agree with TRBD2. The CDR3 has 15 amino acids. Germline V gives CDR1 SGDLS, CDR2 YYNGEE. Unmatched junction bases numbered 10, after V lost 7 bases and J lost 2 bases. The CDR3 coding sequence is TGTGCCAGCGGATTCAGCGGGAGCACTCAAGAGACCCAGTACTTC. This gives the protein CASGFSGSTQETQYF. Full variable domain (rest looked up from reference TRBV9 and TRBJ2-5): DSGVTQTPKHLITATGQRVTLRCSPRSGDLSVYWYQQSLDQGLQFLIQYYNGEERAKGNILERFSAQQFPDLHSELNLSSLELGDSALYFCASGFSGSTQETQYFGPGTRLLVL.

This clone came up a few times. The chain recombines TRBV7-6 with TRBJ2-2; D is ambiguous. Germline V gene sequence: CDR1 SGHVS, CDR2 FNYEAQ. V shed 3 bases and J shed 2 bases, with 10 bases lying between them. The CDR3 spans 15 residues. CDR3 in DNA: TGTGCCAGCAGCTTTGAGGCCTACAACACCGGGGAGCTGTTTTTT. This encodes CASSFEAYNTGELFF.

The chain joins TRBV4-1 to TRBJ1-1; D gene unclear. The germline CDR1 and CDR2 sequences are MGHRA and YSYEKL. Trimming removed 0 bases at V and 0 bases at J, with 14 bases between. The CDR3 extends over 17 amino acids. This CDR3 reads CASSQDDGSLLNTEAFF. CDR3 DNA sequence: TGCGCCAGCAGCCAAGATGATGGGAGCCTCCTGAACACTGAAGCTTTCTTT.

The rearrangement uses TRBV19 and TRBJ2-3, with D perhaps matching TRBD2 (6 bases). The germline CDR1 and CDR2 sequences are LNHDA and SQIVND (reference sequence). The CDR3 is 15 residues long. Trimming stripped 4 bases from V and 5 bases from J, with 16 bases between. CDR3 protein: CASSKTRDRRDTQYF. In DNA, the CDR3 is TGTGCCAGTAGTAAGACTAGAGACCGTCGAGATACGCAGTATTTT. Filled out from reference TRBV19 and TRBJ2-3, the complete variable domain reads DGGITQSPKYLFRKEGQNVTLSCEQNLNHDAMYWYRQDPGQGLRLIYYSQIVNDFQKGDIAEGYSVSREKKESFPLTVTSAQKNPTAFYLCASSKTRDRRDTQYFGPGTRLTVL.

This clone has just a few counts. The chain has TRBV27 and TRBJ2-7; 9 nucleotides align to TRBD2. CDR3 length: 16 residues. V shed 5 bases, J shed 3 bases, and the junction held 11 bases outside the gene matches. The germline CDR1 and CDR2 sequences are MNHEY and SMNVEV (reference sequence). CDR3 loop: CASSPPPAGGSYEQYF. The CDR3 coding sequence is TGTGCCAGCAGTCCCCCCCCAGCGGGAGGAAGCTACGAGCAGTACTTC.

The rearrangement links TRBV13 to TRBJ2-7, with a weak D call TRBD2 (6 bases). This CDR3 region has 14 residues. With 4 bases removed from V and 4 bases from J, the gap between germline ends came to 14 bases. Germline-derived CDR1 and CDR2 are PRHDT and FYEKMQ (reference sequence). The CDR3 nucleotides are TGTGCCAGCAGCTACACCGGGAGACCTTACGAGCAGTACTTC. Amino acid sequence: CASSYTGRPYEQYF.

In this sample, this clone turned up a few times. This chain connects TRBV7-9 to TRBJ2-3, with 8 bases lining up with TRBD1. V trimming: 5 bases; J trimming: 4 bases; junction bases outside the gene matches: 8. This CDR3 spans 15 amino acids. Germline CDR1 SEHNR, CDR2 FQNEAQ (reference sequence). The CDR3 DNA reads as TGTGCCAGCAGCAACGACAGGGGTCGGGCAGATACGCAGTATTTT. Translated: CASSNDRGRADTQYF.

The rearrangement joins TRBV11-2 to TRBJ2-7; 7 bases agree with TRBD2. V trimming: 1 base; J trimming: 2 bases; junction bases outside the gene matches: 5. Germline values: CDR1 SGHAT, CDR2 FQNNGV. The CDR3 has 15 residues. The CDR3 reads CASSLGAGAAYEQYF. Here the CDR3 DNA reads TGTGCCAGCAGCTTAGGTGCGGGAGCTGCCTACGAGCAGTACTTC.

The rearrangement uses TRBV30 and TRBJ1-6, with TRBD1 matching 9 bases. The trim removed 1 base at V and 8 bases at J, leaving 21 bases unmatched. Germline CDR1 is GTSNPN and CDR2 is SVGIG (reference sequence). This CDR3 comprises 20 residues. CDR3 bases: TGTGCCTGGAGTGGCACGAGGTCTCGACAGGGGGGAAAGTGGGATTCACCCCTCCACTTT. Protein sequence: CAWSGTRSRQGGKWDSPLHF.

The V and J genes are TRBV10-3 and TRBJ2-2, with 13 bases aligning to TRBD2. The length of the CDR3 is 16 residues. The germline CDR1 and CDR2 sequences are ENHRY and SYGVKD. The junction had 9 bases not matched to a gene; V was cut back by 8 bases and J by 6 bases. The CDR3 DNA follows: TGTGCCATCTTTCGGGCGGGACTAGCGGGGCCCGGGGAGCTGTTTTTT. Its translation is CAIFRAGLAGPGELFF.

This clone was observed a few times. The chain uses TRBV5-1 and TRBJ2-1; maybe TRBD1 (5 bases). V shed 1 base and J shed 9 bases, with 14 bases lying between them. Germline V gene data show CDR1 as SGHRS and CDR2 as YFSETQ. This CDR3 is built from 14 residues. In DNA form, the CDR3 reads TGCGCCAGCAGCTTGTCACCAGGGCTGGGTGAGCAGTTCTTC. Amino acid sequence: CASSLSPGLGEQFF.

Only one count was recorded for this clone. For the CDR3, the DNA is TGTGCCAGCAGCCACCGGGACTCCGGGGGGGAGCAGTTCTTC. Residues: CASSHRDSGGEQFF. The V and J genes are TRBV5-4 and TRBJ2-1; 7 bases align to TRBD2. The CDR3 has 14 amino acids. Germline CDR1 is SGHNT and CDR2 is YYREEE (reference sequence). The junction had 11 bases not matched to a gene; V was cut back by 4 bases and J by 10 bases.

By frequency in the sample, this clone is medium-sized. V and J are TRBV4-1 and TRBJ2-1, with 10 bases identical to TRBD2. This CDR3 region has 18 residues. CDR1 is MGHRA and CDR2 is YSYEKL in the germline V gene. The trim removed 2 bases at V and 7 bases at J, leaving 14 bases unmatched. CDR3 DNA: TGCGCCAGCAGCCAAAATGTATGGCTAGCGGGAGTTTATAATGAGCAGTTCTTC. This codes for CASSQNVWLAGVYNEQFF.

This clone was counted only a few times. The chain has TRBV30 and TRBJ1-6; D is unresolved. Germline V gene data show CDR1 as GTSNPN and CDR2 as SVGIG (reference sequence). The V end lost 0 bases, the J end lost 7 bases, and 7 bases lay between the germline ends. This CDR3 is built from 13 residues. The chain's CDR3 is CAWSVALNSPLHF. In nucleotides, the CDR3 is TGTGCCTGGAGTGTAGCCCTAAATTCACCCCTCCACTTT.

This sequence joins TRBV11-2 and TRBJ2-3; D is uncertain. Looked up from germline, CDR1 is SGHAT and CDR2 is FQNNGV. Trimming cost V 0 bases and J 4 bases, with 5 bases left between them. The CDR3 has 13 amino acids. CDR3 region: CASSLDPADTQYF. CDR3 nucleotides: TGTGCCAGCAGCTTAGACCCGGCAGATACGCAGTATTTT.

This clone has only a few counts. This chain links TRBV30 with TRBJ1-2; TRBD1 matches at 8 bases. Trimming removed 2 bases from V and 5 bases from J; junction bases left unmatched: 4. Germline lookup yields CDR1 GTSNPN and CDR2 SVGIG (reference sequence). The CDR3 consists of 13 residues. CDR3 in amino acids: CAWSPGGWYGYTF. The DNA of the CDR3 is TGTGCCTGGAGTCCAGGGGGCTGGTATGGCTACACCTTC. The entire variable domain, with the rest obtained from reference TRBV30 and TRBJ1-2, is as follows: SQTIHQWPATLVQPVGSPLSLECTVEGTSNPNLYWYRQAAGRGLQLLFYSVGIGQISSEVPQNLSASRPQDRQFILSSKKLLLSDSGFYLCAWSPGGWYGYTFGSGTRLTVV.

This clone was counted between two and nine times. The chain carries TRBV4-2 and TRBJ2-3; D gene uncertain. Germline CDR1 and CDR2: LGHNA and YNFKEQ. Trimming cost V 1 base and J 0 bases, with 11 bases left between them. The CDR3 is 16 residues long. CDR3 DNA: TGTGCCAGCAGCCAAGTTGTGGGCCCTAGCACAGATACGCAGTATTTT. It encodes CASSQVVGPSTDTQYF.